Below, 7 T cell receptor beta chains from the same sample are listed, as sequenced in a study of response to subunit inactivated influenza vaccine. TCRdb re-called the RT-PCR reads through MiXCR, storing one row per CDR3 protein. The sample includes about 310,000 distinct CDR3 sequences, around a fifth seen only once; the top ten take approximately 10%. The source material was PBMCs from blood, sampled approximately 22 months after vaccination. Receptors originate from a man aged 50 to 69 who received an inactivated influenza vaccine.

The V gene is TRBV6-1, the J gene TRBJ2-2; D may be TRBD1 (6 bases). Trimming removed 7 bases from V and 3 bases from J, with 15 bases in between. The length of the CDR3 is 15 residues. From germline, CDR1 is MNHNS and CDR2 SASEGT. The CDR3 nucleotides read TGTGCCAGCACCCAGGGGAACACCTACACCGGGGAGCTGTTTTTT. As protein: CASTQGNTYTGELFF.

The chain combines TRBV20-1 with TRBJ1-5; D gene uncertain. From germline, CDR1 is DFQATT and CDR2 SNEGSKA (reference sequence). V was clipped by 3 bases and J by 0 bases, with 12 bases between them. The CDR3 extends over 15 amino acids. CDR3 coding DNA: TGCAGTGCTAGTATACGACCGTATAGCAATCAGCCCCAGCATTTT. As protein: CSASIRPYSNQPQHF.

In this sample, this clonotype turned up a few times. J is TRBJ1-3 and V is TRBV10-2; D is perhaps TRBD1 (6 bases). CDR3 length: 15 amino acids. Germline-derived CDR1 and CDR2 are WSHSY and SAAADI. V gave up 8 bases and J gave up 2 bases, with 16 bases separating them. The CDR3 loop reads CASHDRTGTGNTIYF. The CDR3 bases are TGCGCCAGCCATGACAGAACAGGGACTGGAAACACCATATATTTT.

The rearrangement links TRBV10-1 to TRBJ2-4; no clear D gene. V was pared by 2 bases and J by 8 bases, with 10 bases between. This CDR3 has 13 amino acids. Germline V gene lookup returns CDR1 WNHNN and CDR2 SYGVQD (reference sequence). The CDR3 DNA follows: TGCGCCAGCAGTGAGCACGCGCTTGACATTCAGTACTTC. Translation: CASSEHALDIQYF.

This chain connects TRBV6-2 or TRBV6-3 to TRBJ1-6; D ambiguous. Trimming cost V 6 bases and J 10 bases, with 10 bases left between them. CDR3 size: 12 residues. CDR1 is MNHEY and CDR2 is SVGEGT in the germline V gene. The CDR3 nucleotides read TGTGCCAGCAGCCTCGAAAAATCACCCCTCCACTTT. This encodes CASSLEKSPLHF.

The table lists this clonotype with a few counts. V is TRBV12-3 or TRBV12-4 and J is TRBJ2-7; 7 bases agree with TRBD1. The trim removed 6 bases at V and 6 bases at J, leaving 8 bases unmatched. The CDR3 spans 13 residues. The CDR3 DNA is TGTGCCAGCAGACAGACAGGGTTTGGCGAGCAGTACTTC. This encodes CASRQTGFGEQYF.

As for this clonotype: Germline and junction disagree at one end, which may indicate a read error. The chain has TRBV27 and TRBJ2-2; D perhaps matches TRBD2 (5 bases). The CDR3 extends over 14 amino acids. Germline CDR1 is MNHEY and CDR2 is SMNVEV (reference sequence). The CDR3 spells CASSLNTNTGELSF. CDR3 coding DNA: TGTGCCAGCAGCCTAAACACGAACACCGGGGAGCTGTCTTTT.